This TCR beta chain was sequenced during a study of graft-versus-host responses after intestinal transplantation. V lost 1 base and J lost 2, with 9 bases in between. From germline, CDR1 is SGHDN and CDR2 FVKESK. CDR3 length: 15 amino acids. In the case of this clone: The target antigen is unknown.

TCRdb's table, derived via immunoSEQ multiplex PCR, lists solely in-frame clones and lacks some. The top ten hold 0.35% to 0.5% of the sample, which has roughly 70,000 clones, around 82% seen once. The sequence was obtained from a human donor who was the organ donor for an intestinal transplant. The specimen comprised unstimulated CD4+ T cells sorted from spleen or lymph node cells, sampled before transplant. The chain combines TRBV14 with TRBJ2-1; tentatively, D is TRBD2 (6 bases). As DNA, the CDR3 is TGTGCCAGCAGCCAAGGACTAGTGGCCTACAATGAGCAGTTCTTC. Protein product: CASSQGLVAYNEQFF.